The present T cell receptor beta chain was sequenced within a study of shared clonotypes between healthy human individuals. General study points: Shared clonotypes across all four donors exceeded non-shared ones in generation probability.

The CDR3 covers 12 residues. Trimming removed 0 bases from V and 7 bases from J, with 6 bases in between. CDR1 and CDR2 from the germline V gene are MNHNY and SVGAGI (reference sequence). As regards this clone: The antigen is not known. The sample carries other DNA sequences with the same CDR3.

Every contributor of samples was a Caucasian grown-up residing in Nashville, Tennessee. Libraries were prepared by immunoSEQ multiplex PCR; TCRdb keeps only in-frame clonotypes and omits some of them. Among approximately 2,000,000 clones listed, about 90% were seen once. V is TRBV6-6 and J is TRBJ1-2; perhaps TRBD1 as D (6 bases). The TCR originated in a man younger than 35 in good health. Some clones in this sample may be carry-over from other donors' samples. The sequenced material came from naive CD4+ T cells from PBMCs. Described subset: CD45RA+ positively selected. DNA of the CDR3: TGTGCCAGCAGTTACTCGGGGGCTGGCTACACCTTC. This codes for CASSYSGAGYTF.